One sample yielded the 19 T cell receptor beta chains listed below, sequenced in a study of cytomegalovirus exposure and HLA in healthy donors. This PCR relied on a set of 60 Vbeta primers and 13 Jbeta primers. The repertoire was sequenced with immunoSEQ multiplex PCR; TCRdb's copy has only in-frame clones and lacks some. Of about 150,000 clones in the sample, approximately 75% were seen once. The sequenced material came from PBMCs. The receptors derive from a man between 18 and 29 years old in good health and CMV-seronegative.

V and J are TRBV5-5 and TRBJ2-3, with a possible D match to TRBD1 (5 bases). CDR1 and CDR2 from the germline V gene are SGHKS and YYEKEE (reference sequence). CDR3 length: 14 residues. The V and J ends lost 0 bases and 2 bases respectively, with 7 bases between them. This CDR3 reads CASSLVDNTDTQYF. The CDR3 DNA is TGTGCCAGCAGCTTGGTGGACAACACAGATACGCAGTATTTT.

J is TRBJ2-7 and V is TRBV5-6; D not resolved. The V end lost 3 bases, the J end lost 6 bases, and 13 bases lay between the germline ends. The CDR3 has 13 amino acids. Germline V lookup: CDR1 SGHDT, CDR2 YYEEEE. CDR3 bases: TGTGCCAGCAGCTATGAGCCAGGTAGCGAGCAGTACGTC. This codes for CASSYEPGSEQYV.

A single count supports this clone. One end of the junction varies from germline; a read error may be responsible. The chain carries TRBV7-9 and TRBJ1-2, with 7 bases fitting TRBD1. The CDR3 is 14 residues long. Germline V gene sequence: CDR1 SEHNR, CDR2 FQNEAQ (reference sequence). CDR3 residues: CASSPGPGQNGCTF. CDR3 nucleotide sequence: TGTGCCAGCAGCCCTGGACCGGGACAGAATGGCTGCACCTTC.

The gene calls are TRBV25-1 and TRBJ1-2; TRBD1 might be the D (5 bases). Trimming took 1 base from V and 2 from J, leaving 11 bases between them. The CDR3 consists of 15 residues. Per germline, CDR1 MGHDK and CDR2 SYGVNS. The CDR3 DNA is TGTGCCAGCAGTGAATGGGCAGGGTCCAACTATGGCTACACCTTC. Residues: CASSEWAGSNYGYTF.

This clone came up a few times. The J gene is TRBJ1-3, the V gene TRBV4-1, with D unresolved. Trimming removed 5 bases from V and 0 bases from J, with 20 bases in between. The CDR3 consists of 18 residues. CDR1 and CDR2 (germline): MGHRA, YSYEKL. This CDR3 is CASSKYLTRNFSGNTIYF. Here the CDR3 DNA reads TGCGCCAGCAGCAAGTACTTGACCAGGAATTTCTCTGGAAACACCATATATTTT.

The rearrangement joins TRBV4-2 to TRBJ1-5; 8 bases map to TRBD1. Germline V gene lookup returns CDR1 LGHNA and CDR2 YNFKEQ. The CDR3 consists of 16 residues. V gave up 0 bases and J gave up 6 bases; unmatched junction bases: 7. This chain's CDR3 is CASSQEDGQGFQPQHF. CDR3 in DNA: TGTGCCAGCAGCCAAGAGGACGGACAGGGCTTTCAGCCCCAGCATTTT.

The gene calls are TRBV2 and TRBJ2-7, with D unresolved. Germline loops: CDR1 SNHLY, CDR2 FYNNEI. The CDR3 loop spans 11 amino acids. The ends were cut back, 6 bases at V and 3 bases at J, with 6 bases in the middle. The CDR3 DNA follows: TGTGCCAGCAGACCAGGCTACGAGCAGTACTTC. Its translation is CASRPGYEQYF.

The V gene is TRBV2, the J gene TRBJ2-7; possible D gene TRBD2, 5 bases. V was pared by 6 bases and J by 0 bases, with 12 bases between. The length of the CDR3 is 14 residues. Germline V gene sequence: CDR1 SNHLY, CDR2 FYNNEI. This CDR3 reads CASRWTGSSYEQYV. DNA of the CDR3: TGTGCCAGCAGATGGACGGGAAGCTCCTACGAGCAGTACGTC.

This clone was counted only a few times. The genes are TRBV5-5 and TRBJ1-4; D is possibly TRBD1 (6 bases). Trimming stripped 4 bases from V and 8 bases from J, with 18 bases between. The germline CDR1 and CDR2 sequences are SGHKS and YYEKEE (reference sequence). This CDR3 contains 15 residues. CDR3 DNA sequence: TGTGCCAGCAGCCTGCCTAGTGGGGGCAAAGAAAAACTGTTTTTT. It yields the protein CASSLPSGGKEKLFF.

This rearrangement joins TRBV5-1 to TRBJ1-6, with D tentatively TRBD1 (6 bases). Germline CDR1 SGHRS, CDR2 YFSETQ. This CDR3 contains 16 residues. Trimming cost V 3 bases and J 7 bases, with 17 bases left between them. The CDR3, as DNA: TGCGCCAGCAGCTCCTGGACAGCGGGGACGAATTCACCCCTCCACTTT. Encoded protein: CASSSWTAGTNSPLHF.

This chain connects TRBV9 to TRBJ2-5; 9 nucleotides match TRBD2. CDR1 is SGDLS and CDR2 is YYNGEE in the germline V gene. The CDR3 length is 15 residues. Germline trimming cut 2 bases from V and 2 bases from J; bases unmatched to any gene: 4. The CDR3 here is CASSVRLAGQETQYF. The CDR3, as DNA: TGTGCCAGCAGCGTGAGGCTAGCGGGACAAGAGACCCAGTACTTC.

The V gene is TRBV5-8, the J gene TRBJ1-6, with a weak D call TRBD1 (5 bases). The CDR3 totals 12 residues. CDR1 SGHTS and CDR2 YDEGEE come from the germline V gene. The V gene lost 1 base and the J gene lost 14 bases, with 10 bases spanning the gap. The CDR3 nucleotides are TGTGCCAGCAGCTTGCGGGGGATTGCCCTCCACTTT. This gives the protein CASSLRGIALHF.

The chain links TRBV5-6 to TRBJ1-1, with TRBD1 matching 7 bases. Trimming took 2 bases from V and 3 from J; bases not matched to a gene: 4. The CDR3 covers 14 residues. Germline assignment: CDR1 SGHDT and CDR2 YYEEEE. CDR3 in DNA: TGTGCCAGCAGCTTCACGACAGGGTACACTGAAGCTTTCTTT. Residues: CASSFTTGYTEAFF. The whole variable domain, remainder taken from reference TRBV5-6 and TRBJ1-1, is DAGVTQSPTHLIKTRGQQVTLRCSPKSGHDTVSWYQQALGQGPQFIFQYYEEEERQRGNFPDRFSGHQFPNYSSELNVNALLLGDSALYLCASSFTTGYTEAFFGQGTRLTVV.

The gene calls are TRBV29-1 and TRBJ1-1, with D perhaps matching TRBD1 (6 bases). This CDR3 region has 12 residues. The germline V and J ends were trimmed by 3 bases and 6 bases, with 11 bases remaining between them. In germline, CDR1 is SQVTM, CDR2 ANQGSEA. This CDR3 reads CSVEQGLAEAFF. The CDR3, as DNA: TGCAGCGTTGAGCAGGGGTTGGCTGAAGCTTTCTTT.

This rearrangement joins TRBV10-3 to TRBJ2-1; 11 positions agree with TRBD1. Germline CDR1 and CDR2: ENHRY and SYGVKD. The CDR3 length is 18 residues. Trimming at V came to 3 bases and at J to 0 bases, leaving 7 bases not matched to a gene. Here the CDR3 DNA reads TGTGCCATCAGTGACCCGGGACAGGGGGGGCTCTCCTACAATGAGCAGTTCTTC. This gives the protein CAISDPGQGGLSYNEQFF.

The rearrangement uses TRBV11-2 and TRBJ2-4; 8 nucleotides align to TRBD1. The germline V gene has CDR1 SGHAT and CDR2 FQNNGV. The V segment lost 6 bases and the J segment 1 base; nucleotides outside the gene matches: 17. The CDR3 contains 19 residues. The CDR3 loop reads CASSYYRAGGEKAKNIQYF. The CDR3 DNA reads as TGTGCCAGCAGTTACTACCGGGCAGGGGGCGAAAAGGCCAAAAACATTCAGTACTTC.

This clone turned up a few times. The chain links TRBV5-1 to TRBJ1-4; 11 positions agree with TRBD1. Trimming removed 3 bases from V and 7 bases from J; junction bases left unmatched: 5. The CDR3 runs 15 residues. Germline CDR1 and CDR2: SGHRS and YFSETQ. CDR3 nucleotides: TGCGCCAGCAGCTACGGACAGGGGGCAAGTGAAAAACTGTTTTTT. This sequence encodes CASSYGQGASEKLFF.

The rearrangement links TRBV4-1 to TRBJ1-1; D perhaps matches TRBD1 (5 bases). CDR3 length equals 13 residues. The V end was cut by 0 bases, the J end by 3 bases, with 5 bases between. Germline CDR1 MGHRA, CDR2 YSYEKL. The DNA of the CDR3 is TGCGCCAGCAGCCAAGACAGGGACACTGAAGCTTTCTTT. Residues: CASSQDRDTEAFF.

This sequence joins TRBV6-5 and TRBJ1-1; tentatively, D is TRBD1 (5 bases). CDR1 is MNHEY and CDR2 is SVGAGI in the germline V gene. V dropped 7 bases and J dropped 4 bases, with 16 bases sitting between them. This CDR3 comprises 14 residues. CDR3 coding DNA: TGTGCCAGCAACGAAAGAACAGGTTTCACTGAAGCTTTCTTT. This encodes CASNERTGFTEAFF.